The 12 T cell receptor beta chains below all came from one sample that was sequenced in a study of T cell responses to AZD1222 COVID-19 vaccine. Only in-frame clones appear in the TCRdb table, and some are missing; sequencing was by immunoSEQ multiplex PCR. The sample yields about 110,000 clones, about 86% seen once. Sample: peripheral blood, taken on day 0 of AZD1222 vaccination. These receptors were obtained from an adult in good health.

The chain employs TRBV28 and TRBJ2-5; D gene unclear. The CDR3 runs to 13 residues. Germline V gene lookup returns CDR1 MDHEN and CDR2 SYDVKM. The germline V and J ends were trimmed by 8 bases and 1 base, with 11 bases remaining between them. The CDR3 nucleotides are TGTGCCAGCCAGCAAGAACCCCAAGAGACCCAGTACTTC. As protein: CASQQEPQETQYF.

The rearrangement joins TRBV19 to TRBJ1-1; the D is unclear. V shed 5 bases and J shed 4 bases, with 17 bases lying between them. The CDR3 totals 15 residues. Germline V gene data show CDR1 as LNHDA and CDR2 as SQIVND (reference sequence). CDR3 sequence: CASSWLAGGSTEAFF. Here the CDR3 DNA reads TGTGCCAGTAGTTGGCTGGCAGGAGGGTCCACTGAAGCTTTCTTT.

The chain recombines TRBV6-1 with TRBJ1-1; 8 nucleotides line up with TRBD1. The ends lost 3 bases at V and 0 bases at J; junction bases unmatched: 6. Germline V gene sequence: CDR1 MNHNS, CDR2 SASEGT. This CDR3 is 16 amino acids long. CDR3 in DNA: TGTGCCAGCAGTGATGGGGCAGGGGGCCTGAACACTGAAGCTTTCTTT. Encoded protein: CASSDGAGGLNTEAFF.

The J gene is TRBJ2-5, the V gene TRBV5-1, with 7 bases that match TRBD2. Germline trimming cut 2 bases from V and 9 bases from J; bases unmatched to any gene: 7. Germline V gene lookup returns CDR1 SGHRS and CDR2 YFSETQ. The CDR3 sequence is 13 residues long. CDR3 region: CASSFGGVEAQYF. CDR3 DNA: TGCGCCAGCAGCTTTGGGGGGGTGGAGGCCCAGTACTTC. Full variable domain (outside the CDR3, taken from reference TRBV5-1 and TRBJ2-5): KAGVTQTPRYLIKTRGQQVTLSCSPISGHRSVSWYQQTPGQGLQFLFEYFSETQRNKGNFPGRFSGRQFSNSRSEMNVSTLELGDSALYLCASSFGGVEAQYFGPGTRLLVL.

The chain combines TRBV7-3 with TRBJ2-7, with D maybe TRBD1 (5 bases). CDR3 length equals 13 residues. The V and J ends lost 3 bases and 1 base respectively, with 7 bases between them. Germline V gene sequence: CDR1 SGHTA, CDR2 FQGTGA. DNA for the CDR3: TGTGCCAGCAGCTTCGACAGATCCTACGAGCAGTACTTC. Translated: CASSFDRSYEQYF.

CDR3 bases: TGCAGTGCTAGTCCCCAGACAGGGGGCACAGATACGCAGTATTTT. Amino acids: CSASPQTGGTDTQYF. V is TRBV20-1 and J is TRBJ2-3; 8 nucleotides align to TRBD1. CDR1 and CDR2 from the germline V gene are DFQATT and SNEGSKA (reference sequence). The CDR3 extends over 15 amino acids. V was clipped by 3 bases and J by 1 base; unmatched bases: 6.

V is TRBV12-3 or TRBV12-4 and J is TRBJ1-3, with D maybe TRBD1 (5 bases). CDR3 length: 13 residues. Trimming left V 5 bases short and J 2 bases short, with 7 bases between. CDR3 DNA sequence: TGTGCCAGCAGTCGACAGCCTGGAAACACCATATATTTT. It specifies CASSRQPGNTIYF.

CDR3 DNA: TGTGCCAGCAGCCAAGGAGGATTCACCCGTAAGGAGAATGAAAAACTGTTTTTT. This sequence encodes CASSQGGFTRKENEKLFF. The V and J genes are TRBV3-1 (or the pseudogene TRBV3-2) and TRBJ1-4; D is ambiguous. Germline loops: CDR1 LGHDT, CDR2 YNNKEL (reference sequence). The CDR3 spans 18 residues. Trimming shortened V by 1 base and J by 5 bases, and 20 bases separated the two germline ends.

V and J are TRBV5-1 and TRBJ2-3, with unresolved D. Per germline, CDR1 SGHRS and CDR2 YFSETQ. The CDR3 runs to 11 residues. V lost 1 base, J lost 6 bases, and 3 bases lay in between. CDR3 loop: CASSLRDTQYF. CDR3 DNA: TGCGCCAGCAGCTTGCGTGATACGCAGTATTTT.

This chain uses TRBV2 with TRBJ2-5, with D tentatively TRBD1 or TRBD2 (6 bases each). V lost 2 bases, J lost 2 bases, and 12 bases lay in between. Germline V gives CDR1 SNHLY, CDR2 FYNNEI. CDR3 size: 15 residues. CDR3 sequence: CASSESGEVQETQYF. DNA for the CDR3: TGTGCCAGCAGTGAATCAGGGGAGGTTCAAGAGACCCAGTACTTC.

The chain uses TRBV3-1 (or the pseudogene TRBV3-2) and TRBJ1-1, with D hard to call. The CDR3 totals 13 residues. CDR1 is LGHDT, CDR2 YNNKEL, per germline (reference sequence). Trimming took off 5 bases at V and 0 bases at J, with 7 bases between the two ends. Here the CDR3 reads CASSGRMNTEAFF. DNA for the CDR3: TGTGCCAGCAGCGGGAGGATGAACACTGAAGCTTTCTTT.

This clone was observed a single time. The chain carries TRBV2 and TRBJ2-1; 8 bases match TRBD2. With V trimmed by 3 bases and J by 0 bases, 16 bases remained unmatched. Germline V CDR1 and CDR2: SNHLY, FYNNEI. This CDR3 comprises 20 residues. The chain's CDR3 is CASSELIVFAGGSSYNEQFF. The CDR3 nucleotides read TGTGCCAGCAGTGAGTTGATCGTGTTCGCGGGAGGCTCCTCCTACAATGAGCAGTTCTTC.